The clone carrying this TCR beta chain was counted between two and nine times. Its antigen is undetermined. Here immunoSEQ multiplex PCR was the method, and the copy in TCRdb shows in-frame clones only, minus some. The sample records fewer than 20,000 clones, roughly 86% being singletons. Pooling was applied to second doses at about 4 or about 12 weeks. This sample was taken from a study of T cell responses to AZD1222 COVID-19 vaccine. The CDR3 sequence is 13 residues long. V lost 4 bases, J lost 6 bases, and 11 bases lay in between. Study-level results: Females made up more of the donors, who were largely white British, and clonal diversity may have come out too low. Researchers took repertoire samples only after the peak T cell response had come.

The gene calls are TRBV12-3 or TRBV12-4 and TRBJ2-3; the D is unclear. The material was peripheral blood, obtained 28 days after the second AZD1222 dose. The sequence derives from an adult who received the AZD1222 COVID-19 vaccine. The CDR3 is CASSYVGMDTQYF. The DNA of the CDR3 is TGTGCCAGCAGTTACGTGGGGATGGATACGCAGTATTTT.